This entry lists 26 T cell receptor beta chains sequenced from one sample in a study of T cells in Graves' hyperthyroidism and ophthalmopathy. From RNA transcripts, TCR beta CDR3 regions were amplified. A set of HTBI primers served as the primers for a first-round RT-PCR of the TCR CDR3. Using its own MiXCR run on the multiplex PCR reads, TCRdb lists one record per CDR3 protein. This table holds approximately 590,000 distinct CDR3 sequences, about a sixth found once. Sample: blood. These receptors originate from a woman aged 25 to 45 with Graves' hyperthyroidism.

The V and J genes are TRBV6-2 or TRBV6-3 and TRBJ2-1, with 16 bases fitting TRBD2. The junction had 6 bases not matched to a gene; V was cut back by 3 bases and J by 4 bases. The germline V gene has CDR1 MNHEY and CDR2 SVGEGT. The CDR3 sequence is 18 residues long. The CDR3 sequence is CASSYSGTSGRAYNEQFF. Here the CDR3 DNA reads TGTGCCAGCAGTTATTCCGGGACTAGCGGGAGGGCGTACAATGAGCAGTTCTTC.

This clonotype was recorded at least ten times. The V call is TRBV27, the J call TRBJ2-1; TRBD2 matches 10 bases. The V gene's germline CDR1 is MNHEY and CDR2 SMNVEV (reference sequence). The J segment lost 9 bases and the V segment lost 8 bases, leaving 13 bases of the junction unmatched. The CDR3 runs to 15 residues. The CDR3 reads CASSRLGTSVGEQFF. CDR3 sequence (DNA): TGTGCCAGCTCTCGTTTGGGGACTAGCGTCGGTGAGCAGTTCTTC.

The rearrangement uses TRBV18 and TRBJ1-1; D is unclear. This CDR3 region has 16 residues. CDR1 and CDR2 (germline): KGHSH, LQKENI. Trimming removed 3 bases from V and 0 bases from J, with 14 bases in between. For the CDR3, the DNA is TGTGCCAGCTCACCGTGGGCCAAAAATATGAACACTGAAGCTTTCTTT. This sequence encodes CASSPWAKNMNTEAFF.

In this sample, this clonotype turned up many times. The chain employs TRBV7-2 and TRBJ2-2, with TRBD2 identical over 7 bases. CDR1 SGHTA and CDR2 FQGNSA come from the germline V gene. This CDR3 contains 18 residues. The V and J ends lost 2 bases and 4 bases, in that order; junction bases with no gene match: 13. CDR3 nucleotides: TGTGCCAGCAGCTTAAAGGCACAAGCGGGATTAATCACCGGGGAGCTGTTTTTT. Translation gives CASSLKAQAGLITGELFF.

The gene calls are TRBV27 and TRBJ1-1; 7 positions match TRBD1. V dropped 4 bases and J dropped 3; count of bases not matched to a gene: 5. CDR1 is MNHEY and CDR2 is SMNVEV in the germline V gene (reference sequence). This CDR3 contains 14 residues. The CDR3 coding sequence is TGTGCCAGCAGTTCATTACAGGGGTACACTGAAGCTTTCTTT. Its translation: CASSSLQGYTEAFF.

In its sample, this clonotype was seen many times. The genes are TRBV12-3 or TRBV12-4 and TRBJ1-3, with D perhaps matching TRBD1 (5 bases). The CDR3 has 16 amino acids. V gave up 0 bases and J gave up 4 bases, with 13 bases separating them. As DNA, the CDR3 is TGTGCCAGCAGTTTAGCCCCTCTGACAGCCGGAAACACCATATATTTT. Amino acid sequence: CASSLAPLTAGNTIYF.

This clonotype was seen at least ten times. The V call is TRBV6-6, the J call TRBJ2-7, with TRBD2 identical over 11 bases. V trimming: 0 bases; J trimming: 4 bases; junction bases outside the gene matches: 8. CDR1 is MNHNY, CDR2 SVGAGI, per germline (reference sequence). This CDR3 is 17 amino acids long. The CDR3 DNA is TGTGCCAGCAGTTACTCACTAGCGGGGGTTGGAACGTACGAGCAGTACTTC. It specifies CASSYSLAGVGTYEQYF.

In this sample, this clonotype turned up many times. The rearrangement joins TRBV2 to TRBJ2-1; 9 nucleotides match TRBD2. The germline V gene encodes CDR1 SNHLY and CDR2 FYNNEI. Unmatched junction bases numbered 14, after V lost 6 bases and J lost 5 bases. The CDR3 contains 17 residues. The CDR3 bases are TGTGCCAGCAGATTAATTTTCAGCGGGAGGCCCCACAATGAGCAGTTCTTC. Its translation: CASRLIFSGRPHNEQFF.

This clonotype was detected ten times or more. J is TRBJ2-4 and V is TRBV15; D not certain. The ends were cut back, 3 bases at V and 0 bases at J, with 6 bases in the middle. The CDR3 spans 14 residues. CDR1 is LNHNV and CDR2 is YYDKDF in the germline V gene (reference sequence). The CDR3 sequence is CATSSYVAKNIQYF. CDR3 in DNA: TGTGCCACCAGCAGTTATGTAGCCAAAAACATTCAGTACTTC.

This clonotype was detected ten times or more. The J gene is TRBJ2-2, the V gene TRBV7-2; D gene ambiguous. CDR3 length equals 18 residues. Trimming left V 1 base short and J 0 bases short, with 15 bases between. Looked up from germline, CDR1 is SGHTA and CDR2 is FQGNSA. CDR3 sequence reads: CASSLEVLGGSNTGELFF. Here the CDR3 DNA reads TGTGCCAGCAGCTTAGAGGTACTCGGCGGATCGAACACCGGGGAGCTGTTTTTT.

This clonotype was observed at least ten times. This chain uses TRBV12-3 or TRBV12-4 with TRBJ2-4; 8 bases agree with TRBD2. The V and J ends lost 5 bases and 2 bases, in that order; junction bases with no gene match: 8. The CDR3 has 16 residues. CDR3 nucleotides: TGTGCCAGCAGTCGGTCCACTAGCGGACCCAAAAACATTCAGTACTTC. Residues: CASSRSTSGPKNIQYF.

This clonotype occurred many times. This sequence joins TRBV20-1 and TRBJ2-7; D may be TRBD2 (5 bases). Germline V gene lookup returns CDR1 DFQATT and CDR2 SNEGSKA (reference sequence). The CDR3 is 13 amino acids. Trimming took off 1 base at V and 2 bases at J, with 9 bases between the two ends. CDR3 protein: CSARVALAYEQYF. The CDR3 DNA reads as TGCAGTGCTAGAGTGGCACTAGCCTACGAGCAGTACTTC.

This clonotype was counted at least ten times. The chain joins TRBV20-1 to TRBJ1-1, with D uncertain. The V end was cut by 0 bases, the J end by 2 bases, with 19 bases between. The V gene's germline CDR1 is DFQATT and CDR2 SNEGSKA (reference sequence). The CDR3 spans 17 residues. The CDR3 spells CSARDPGRQRENTEAFF. CDR3 nucleotides: TGCAGTGCTAGAGATCCCGGTCGACAACGGGAAAACACTGAAGCTTTCTTT.

This clonotype was counted at least ten times. The chain has TRBV6-2 or TRBV6-3 and TRBJ2-1, with D maybe TRBD2 (5 bases). Looked up from germline, CDR1 is MNHEY and CDR2 is SVGEGT. This CDR3 is built from 14 residues. Between the trimmed V and J ends, which lost 4 bases and 3 bases, there was a span of 10 bases. The CDR3 loop reads CASSSLGGYNEQFF. In nucleotides, the CDR3 is TGTGCCAGCAGTTCCCTAGGAGGCTACAATGAGCAGTTCTTC.

This clonotype was recorded at least ten times. The chain employs TRBV10-3 and TRBJ2-7; D could derive from TRBD1 or TRBD2 (5 bases each). This CDR3 comprises 13 residues. Looked up from germline, CDR1 is ENHRY and CDR2 is SYGVKD. V was cut by 3 bases and J by 4 bases, with 10 bases left in between. CDR3 nucleotides: TGTGCCATCAGTGAACCGGGACCTTACGAGCAGTACTTC. The encoded protein is CAISEPGPYEQYF.

CDR3 in amino acids: CASSLEQGARSSEQFF. The CDR3 nucleotides are TGCGCCAGCAGCTTGGAACAGGGGGCGCGATCAAGTGAGCAGTTCTTC. The chain carries TRBV5-1 and TRBJ2-1, with 9 positions matching TRBD1. Germline-derived CDR1 and CDR2 are SGHRS and YFSETQ. Germline trimming cut 0 bases from V and 9 bases from J; bases unmatched to any gene: 10. The CDR3 runs to 16 residues.

This clonotype occurred a few times. The CDR3, as DNA: TGTGCCAGCAGTATGAAACTAGCGGGAGGGCCGTCCGGGGAGCTGTTTTTT. Encoded protein: CASSMKLAGGPSGELFF. V is TRBV12-3 or TRBV12-4 and J is TRBJ2-2; 13 nucleotides match TRBD2. This CDR3 region has 17 residues. Trimming at V came to 5 bases and at J to 6 bases, leaving 9 bases not matched to a gene.

This clonotype has only a few counts. V gene TRBV4-1 combines with J gene TRBJ1-2; 9 nucleotides match TRBD1. The CDR3 is 14 residues long. Trimming at V came to 4 bases and at J to 8 bases, leaving 8 bases not matched to a gene. CDR1 MGHRA and CDR2 YSYEKL come from the germline V gene. CDR3 DNA: TGCGCCAGCAGCCTCGGGACAGGGTCTAGGGGCTACACCTTC. It specifies CASSLGTGSRGYTF.

V and J are TRBV7-2 and TRBJ2-7; TRBD2 matches at 11 bases. V was clipped by 2 bases and J by 0 bases; unmatched bases: 9. The CDR3 length is 18 residues. Germline assignment: CDR1 SGHTA and CDR2 FQGNSA. CDR3 sequence reads: CASSLLGQGLAVSYEQYF. The CDR3 DNA reads TGTGCCAGCAGCTTATTGGGACAGGGACTAGCGGTCTCCTACGAGCAGTACTTC.

This clonotype was detected only a few times. The chain combines TRBV20-1 with TRBJ2-2, with 10 positions matching TRBD1. Germline V CDR1 and CDR2: DFQATT, SNEGSKA (reference sequence). The CDR3 loop spans 14 amino acids. The junction had 3 bases not matched to a gene; V was cut back by 2 bases and J by 6 bases. The CDR3 protein is CSARTDRGAGELFF. CDR3 coding DNA: TGCAGTGCTAGAACGGACAGGGGGGCCGGGGAGCTGTTTTTT.

The CDR3 sequence: CASSFLGGLTVNTEAFF. In DNA form, the CDR3 reads TGTGCCAGCAGCTTCCTAGGGGGGCTGACAGTGAACACTGAAGCTTTCTTT. This chain joins TRBV13 and TRBJ1-1; perhaps TRBD1 as D (6 bases). Germline CDR1 reads PRHDT; CDR2 reads FYEKMQ (reference sequence). V was pared by 3 bases and J by 0 bases, with 17 bases between. The CDR3 consists of 17 residues.

This clonotype has just a few counts. In DNA, the CDR3 is TGTGCCAGCAGTTTTCTGACAGGAAGCACAGATACGCAGTATTTT. This translates into CASSFLTGSTDTQYF. The chain uses TRBV27 and TRBJ2-3; D may be TRBD1 (6 bases). Per the germline V gene, CDR1 is MNHEY and CDR2 is SMNVEV (reference sequence). The CDR3 has 15 amino acids. The V end lost 3 bases, the J end lost 0 bases, and 10 bases lay between the germline ends.

This clonotype has at least ten counts. V and J are TRBV11-2 and TRBJ2-1, with TRBD2 matching 7 bases. Germline V gives CDR1 SGHAT, CDR2 FQNNGV. The CDR3 is 13 amino acids. The ends lost 1 base at V and 8 bases at J; junction bases unmatched: 2. Written as DNA, the CDR3 is TGTGCCAGCAGCTTAGGACTAGCCCATGAGCAGTTCTTC. The encoded protein is CASSLGLAHEQFF.

Concerning this clonotype: Possible read error: a much larger clone is one base away. This chain joins TRBV7-8 and TRBJ2-7; 7 nucleotides line up with TRBD2. Germline lookup yields CDR1 SGHVS and CDR2 FQNEAQ. The CDR3 has 15 amino acids. Trimming at V came to 3 bases and at J to 3 bases, leaving 8 bases not matched to a gene. The CDR3 DNA sequence: TGTGCCAGCAGCTTCCTCGGGACTACCCGCTACGAGCAGTACTTC. Its translation: CASSFLGTTRYEQYF.

This clonotype showed up many times. The chain is built from TRBV7-9 and TRBJ1-1; D is uncertain. The germline V gene encodes CDR1 SEHNR and CDR2 FQNEAQ (reference sequence). The CDR3 length is 15 residues. V was shortened by 2 bases and J by 1 base, with 11 bases between the two germline ends. The CDR3 region is CASSLPDTKNTEAFF. The CDR3 bases are TGTGCCAGCAGCTTACCAGATACCAAGAACACTGAAGCTTTCTTT.

V gene TRBV10-1 combines with J gene TRBJ2-5; 8 nucleotides match TRBD1. The germline V gene has CDR1 WNHNN and CDR2 SYGVQD (reference sequence). The junction had 1 base not matched to a gene; V was cut back by 4 bases and J by 3 bases. The length of the CDR3 is 13 residues. The CDR3 here is CASSGTGKETQYF. CDR3 in DNA: TGCGCCAGCAGTGGGACAGGGAAAGAGACCCAGTACTTC.